This record concerns one T cell receptor beta chain sequence. The antigen it recognizes is unknown. No much larger clone exists at a distance of one base, and base qualities are not known. From the cysteine through the phenylalanine, the CDR3 covers 16 amino acids. Only the CDR3 DNA is retained, 48 bases long and in frame from the first base. According to the germline V gene (reference sequence), CDR1 reads MNHEY and CDR2 reads SMNVEV. Trimming leaves V shorter by 0 bases and J shorter by 3 bases, with the junction holding 4 bases beyond the gene matches. Library creation used the immunoSEQ multiplex PCR assay. A mixture of 60 forward primers for TCR Vbeta segments and 13 reverse primers for TCR Jbeta segments was used in the multiplex PCR. The CDR3 region of rearranged TCR beta genes was amplified from genomic DNA by a multiplex PCR assay. The Illumina HiSeq System was used to sequence the amplified TCR beta libraries as 87-base-pair reads. The authors' pipeline ran thus. In a later analysis, approximately 74 million unique TCR beta chains were counted across the 500 to 850 repertoires, and roughly 10 million of these chains were shared by at least two donors. Raw reads were error-corrected and collapsed into unique sequences by a nearest-neighbor algorithm in which closely related sequences were merged to remove PCR and sequencing errors. V, D and J gene segments were assigned by aligning CDR3 sequences to IMGT reference sequences. For a sequence to be retained, at least a six-nucleotide match to both a V gene segment and a J gene segment was required. Rearrangements were called productive when the CDR3 lacked stop codons and stayed in frame with V and J; all others were non-productive. Following IMGT convention, CDR3 was defined as the stretch from the second conserved V-encoded cysteine to the conserved J-encoded phenylalanine. The earlier analysis of about 570 of the donors excluded any sequence lacking an unambiguous match to a single V gene segment. An earlier analysis of several hundred of the donors classified V segments as functional when productive rearrangements were above 56.7% and as segregating when the standard deviation between donors was above 5%. A statistical classification framework was built for diagnosing cytomegalovirus status from the catalog of TCR beta chain sequences. A later analysis assigned V and J genes by comparing TCR nucleotide sequences with IMGT/GENE-DB human TR gene sequences. Using the TCRdist pipeline, a later analysis assigned CDR3 sequences along with most-parsimonious VDJ recombination scenarios. In a later analysis, every TCR beta chain was defined by the combination of its CDR3 amino acid sequence and its V-gene family, and reads without a unique V-gene family were dropped. As a way to deal with suspected cross-contamination and a sequencing artifact, a later analysis dropped under 600 nucleotide sequences that were highly shared and had low generation probability. A later analysis calculated a clonal expansion index for each public chain from normalized within-repertoire ranks of inferred template counts. Generation probabilities in a later analysis came from a VDJ recombination model fitted to out-of-frame rearrangements, and those results were checked against IGoR. In a later analysis, hypergeometric tests were used to score TCR-TCR, TCR-HLA and TCR-CMV co-occurrence, with a repertoire-size bias correction applied to TCR pairs. To estimate false discovery rates, a later analysis permuted the HLA or CMV assignments 20 times. A later analysis grouped co-occurring TCRs with DBSCAN, adding TCRdist sequence similarity when clustering within HLA-allele-positive subsets. Co-occurrence clustering excluded repertoires with fewer than 30,000 or more than 120,000 public chains, plus five with anomalous nucleotide sharing. The source is immuneACCESS, and TCRdb retained only in-frame sequences with V and J called. Part of the clones is not carried over; for the studies checked, unresolved V genes explain less than half of this, and the remainder is unexplained. The D gene and trimming were derived from the DNA, and the V and J assignments and clone size from that table. Counted in this sample were about 150,000 clones; around 68% of them appeared once. More than 9% of the sample is in the top ten clones.

This entry comes from a study of cytomegalovirus exposure and HLA in healthy donors (dated by TCRdb to 2016 to 2017). At the level of the whole study: According to an earlier analysis of several hundred of the donors, 150 million to 200 million T cells yielded 100 million or so unique TCR beta sequences and more than 250 Gb of sequence data. The genetic ancestry cluster associated with self-reported Caucasian donors included about 81% of the 398 genotyped donors. Rather than using new phenotypic data, the later analysis identified candidate immune exposures from TCR beta sequences and from how often those sequences occurred across donors. In addition to the first cohort of hundreds of subjects, a separate validation cohort of approximately 130 different subjects was used. Every repertoire in the discovery cohort had been generated on one and the same sequencing platform. Across 300 to 500 genotyped donors of the cohort, an average of about 240,000 unique TCR beta nucleotide sequences per donor were sequenced, and roughly 18% of those sequences were non-productive. The study aimed to test whether cataloging public T cell receptors could reveal signatures of past pathogen exposure. Both class I and class II loci were covered by HLA typing, at four-digit resolution. Alongside the repertoire data, information on donor age, sex, ethnicity and CMV serostatus was compiled. To predict cytomegalovirus infection status, the study combined high-throughput TCR immunosequencing, statistical association of individual TCRs with disease status, and machine learning. A later genetic analysis used genome-wide SNP genotypes for about 60% of the 666 donors, treating that subset as a discovery cohort. In an earlier analysis of over 550 of the donors, high-throughput TCR beta sequencing was used to judge whether each TCR beta V gene segment behaved as functional or pseudogenic. Typing coverage differed by locus: A, B, C, DRB1 and DQB1 were typed in about 620-640 donors, DQA1 in around 500, DPA1 in roughly 590, and DPB1 in 450 to 490. Roughly 300 gigabases of sequencing data and approximately 85 million unique TCR sequences were included in an early release covering several hundred HLA-typed donors. In a later analysis, previously published TCR beta repertoires from 666 donors were re-analyzed and high-resolution HLA genotyping was added so that TCR occurrence patterns could be studied. Roughly 5 DR-DQ haplotypes were handled as single units for association and clustering, since linkage in the cohort was strong. The T cell repertoires of 670 or so subjects were profiled by immunosequencing and related to cytomegalovirus serostatus.

The cohort was made up of under 800 healthy bone marrow donors. At the time of sampling, all cohort members were nominally healthy, though unrecorded immune exposures were likely present. The donor was CMV seropositive and was included in the group of 250 to 300 seropositive cohort members. Each donor provided a peripheral blood sample, and peripheral blood mononuclear cells were used for TCR beta sequencing. The Qiagen DNeasy Blood Extraction Kit was used to extract genomic DNA from the blood cell samples. Broader findings and caveats from the paper: In a later analysis, most CMV-associated TCR beta chains were found to appear HLA-restricted, with HLA associations seemingly driven largely by CMV exposure. Compared with the roughly 670-donor mean, donors in an Asian-associated ancestry cluster had fewer N-insertions in productive TCRs, according to a later genetic analysis. HLA typing was unavailable for some donors at each locus, so association tests used only the typed subset. In an earlier analysis of 587 of the donors, most TCR beta V segments were observed in productive rearrangements about 87% or about 30% of the time, broadly matching IMGT annotations. The sequencing pipeline was judged likely to have produced a cluster of highly shared sequence variants as a technical artifact. The study listed 164 TCR beta chains as associated with cytomegalovirus. The classifier was reported to diagnose cytomegalovirus status with high specificity and sensitivity in both the original and validation cohorts. When HLA alleles, especially DR and DQ, strongly co-occurred, attributing TCR associations to individual alleles was difficult. In vitro tests confirmed that a few of the cytomegalovirus-associated TCR beta chains recognize cytomegalovirus antigens. Several of the top co-occurrence clusters appeared to be linked to parvovirus B19, influenza, CMV and Epstein-Barr virus, according to a later analysis. CMV serostatus was the only immune exposure information available for the cohort. In this cohort, only TCR beta chains were sequenced, and detectable features were limited by the absence of alpha or paired-chain data. Compared with equally common non-associated chains, HLA-associated TCR beta chains in a later analysis were more clonally expanded and had lower generation probabilities. In a later analysis, TCR association rates were found to vary across HLA loci, with the most associated TCRs seen for DRB1 alleles and the fewest for HLA-C alleles. A further reported finding was that TCR beta sequences accurately predicted the HLA-A and HLA-B alleles for most subjects in the first cohort. Some IMGT-functional V segments, including TRBV6-2 and TRBV6-3, could not be distinguished by the 87-base-pair reads and were therefore excluded. The earlier analysis of 587 of the donors excluded some 15 rarely observed V segments, including chromosome 9 orphons, because counts were too low. Most TCR sequences were observed very rarely across donors, whereas some public TCRs were present in many individuals. It was suggested by the authors that the approach could potentially be generalized to other disease states and immunological phenotypes. In a later analysis, 16,951 TCR beta sequences were associated with specific HLA alleles at a false discovery rate of 0.05. Linkage disequilibrium might explain the correlated functional status among segregating V segments, but an unknown experimental factor could not be ruled out. An association between a missense DCLRE1C variant and V-gene and J-gene trimming of TCR beta chains was found in a later genetic analysis and replicated in an independent cohort. Roughly uniform sequencing depth across donors was assumed in presence/absence analyses, although this assumption may not hold.

The TCR sequence derives from a young man in good health and CMV-seropositive. The sample comprised PBMCs. Recombination linked TRBV27 to TRBJ2-1, with TRBD2 matching 8 junction bases. The DNA reads TGTGCCAGCAGTTTATCCCCCAGCGGGGGCTACAATGAGCAGTTCTTC. This yields the protein CASSLSPSGGYNEQFF.